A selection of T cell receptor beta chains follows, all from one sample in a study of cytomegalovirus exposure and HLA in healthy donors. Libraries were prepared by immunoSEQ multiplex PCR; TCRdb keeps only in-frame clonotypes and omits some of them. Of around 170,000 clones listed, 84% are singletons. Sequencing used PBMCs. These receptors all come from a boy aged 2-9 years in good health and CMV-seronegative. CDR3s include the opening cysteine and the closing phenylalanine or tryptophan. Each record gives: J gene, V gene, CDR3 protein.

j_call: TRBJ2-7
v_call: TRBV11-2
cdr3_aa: CASSFSGRANYEQYF

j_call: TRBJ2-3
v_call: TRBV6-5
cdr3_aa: CASSYLRSDTQYF

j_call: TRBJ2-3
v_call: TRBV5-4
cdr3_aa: CASSRGPSTDTDTQYF

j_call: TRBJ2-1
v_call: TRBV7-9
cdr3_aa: CASSLDGGKRDEQFF

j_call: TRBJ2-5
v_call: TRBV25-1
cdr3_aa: CASSALVGPTYQETQYF

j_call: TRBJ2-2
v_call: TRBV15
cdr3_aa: CATRERQGRRELFF

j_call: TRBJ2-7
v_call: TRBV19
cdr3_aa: CASSIVGPATGGASYEQYF

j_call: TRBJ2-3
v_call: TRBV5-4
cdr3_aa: CASSLRSLTDTQYF

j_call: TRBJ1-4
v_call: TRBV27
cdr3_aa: CASSRGSWGDDEKLFF

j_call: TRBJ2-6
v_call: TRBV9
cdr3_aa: CASSESGRAGGANVLTF

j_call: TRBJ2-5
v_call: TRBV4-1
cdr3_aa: CASSQVKGARRGETQYF

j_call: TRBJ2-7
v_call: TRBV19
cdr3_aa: CASKETSGSGEQYF

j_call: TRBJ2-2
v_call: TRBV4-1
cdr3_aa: CASSQLLAGFYTGELFF

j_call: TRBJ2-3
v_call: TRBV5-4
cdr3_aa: CASSLDGQRGTDTQYF

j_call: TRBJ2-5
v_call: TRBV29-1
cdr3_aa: CSVEDFRGVETQYF

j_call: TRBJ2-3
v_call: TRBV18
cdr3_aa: CASSTGLADTTDTQYF

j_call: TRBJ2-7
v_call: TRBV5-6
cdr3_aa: CASSLLREVYEQYF

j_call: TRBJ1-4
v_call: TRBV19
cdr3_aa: CASSTTRTGNEKLFF

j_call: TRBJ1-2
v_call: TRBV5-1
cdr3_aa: CASSRRDRGDNGYTF

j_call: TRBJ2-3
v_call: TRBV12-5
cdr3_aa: CASRAGADTQYF

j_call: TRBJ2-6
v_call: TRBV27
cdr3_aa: CASRVSAEPLSGANVLTF

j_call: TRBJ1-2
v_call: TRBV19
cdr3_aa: CASGHKAGGNYGYTF

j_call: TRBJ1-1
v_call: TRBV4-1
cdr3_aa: CASSQVVGLDTEAFF

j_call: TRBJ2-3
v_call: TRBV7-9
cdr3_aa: CASSLPTRPDTQYF

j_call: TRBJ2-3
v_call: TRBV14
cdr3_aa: CASSRDRGPGDTQYF

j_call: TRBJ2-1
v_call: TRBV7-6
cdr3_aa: CASSRGLSSYNEQFF

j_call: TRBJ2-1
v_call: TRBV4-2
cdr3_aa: CASSQGTSGYNEQFF

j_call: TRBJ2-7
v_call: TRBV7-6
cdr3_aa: CASSLGDSYEQYF

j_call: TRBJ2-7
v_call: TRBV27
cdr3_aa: CASRSAGDGVYEQYF

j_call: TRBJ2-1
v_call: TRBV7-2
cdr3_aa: CASSRSGTRSNEQFF

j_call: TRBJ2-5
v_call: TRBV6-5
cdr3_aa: CASSPGTGGETQYF

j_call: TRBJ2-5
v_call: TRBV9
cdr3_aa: CASSVEGRGPETQYF

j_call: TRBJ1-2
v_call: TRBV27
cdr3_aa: CASSARTGLGYGYTF

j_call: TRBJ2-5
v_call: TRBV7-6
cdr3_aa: CASSSRVAGFQETQYF

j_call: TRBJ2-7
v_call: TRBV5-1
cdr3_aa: CASSLETPTYEQYF

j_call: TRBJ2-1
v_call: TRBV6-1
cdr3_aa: CASSPGYLEQFF

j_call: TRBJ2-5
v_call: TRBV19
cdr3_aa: CASSTRQGPGETQYF

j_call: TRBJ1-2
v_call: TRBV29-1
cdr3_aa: CSVGGLETGYGYTF

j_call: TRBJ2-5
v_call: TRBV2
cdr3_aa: CASSDRAGLETQYF

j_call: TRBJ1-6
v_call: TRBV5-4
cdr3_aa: CASSLGAGSSYNSPLHF

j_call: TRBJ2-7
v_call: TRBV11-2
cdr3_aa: CASSSLRGYEQYF

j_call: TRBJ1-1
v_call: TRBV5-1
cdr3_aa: CASSSEQNEAFF

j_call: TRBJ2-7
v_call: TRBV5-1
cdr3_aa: CASSLNPNVGLYEQYF

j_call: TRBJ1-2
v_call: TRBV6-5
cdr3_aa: CASSTPYYGYTF

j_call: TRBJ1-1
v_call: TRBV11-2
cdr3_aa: CASSLWLRGGVRGNTEAFF

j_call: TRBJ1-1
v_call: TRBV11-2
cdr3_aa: CASSRFNREAFF

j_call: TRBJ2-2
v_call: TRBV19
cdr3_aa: CASSLAFDTGELFF

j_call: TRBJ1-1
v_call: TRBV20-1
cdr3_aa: CSARQGGAFF

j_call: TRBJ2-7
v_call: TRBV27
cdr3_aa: CASSLLLPGQGLYEQYF

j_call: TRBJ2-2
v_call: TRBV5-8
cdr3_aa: CASRGRGTGELFF

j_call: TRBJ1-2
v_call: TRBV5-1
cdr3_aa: CASSPGTSLNYGYTF

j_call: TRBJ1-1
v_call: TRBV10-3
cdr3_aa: CATRRDENTEAFF